This TCR beta chain came from a study of T cells in Graves' hyperthyroidism and ophthalmopathy. The V gene's germline CDR1 is SGHVS and CDR2 FQNEAQ. The length of the CDR3 is 12 residues. Trimming at V came to 1 base and at J to 8 bases, leaving 1 base not matched to a gene. This clonotype was detected many times. The CDR3 regions of TCR beta were amplified from RNA transcripts. HTBI primers were used for first-round RT-PCR of the TCR CDR3. Using its own MiXCR run on the multiplex PCR reads, TCRdb lists one record per CDR3 protein. The data show hundreds of thousands of distinct CDR3 sequences, 45% seen once. Reasons for excluding patients were uncontrolled infection, other autoimmune disease, pregnancy or lactation. Clinical symptoms, serum thyroxine and TRAb, thyroid ultrasound and orbital computed tomography were used for the diagnoses.

The chain combines TRBV7-8 with TRBJ1-1, with TRBD1 matching 7 bases. Material for sequencing was peripheral blood or thyroid tissue (not recorded which). The receptor's source is an adult man with Graves' disease, either hyperthyroidism or ophthalmopathy (not recorded which). The CDR3 region has the DNA TGTGCCAGCAGCTTAGGGACAGGAGAAGCTTTCTTT. Encoded protein: CASSLGTGEAFF.